This T cell receptor beta chain originates from a study of identical twins. Regarding the study as a whole: There is a chance that invariant MAIT and iNKT cells partially muddied zero-insertion analyses. For out-of-frame beta sequences, excess twin sharing was weaker.

Regarding this clonotype: What it binds is unknown.

TCRdb ran MiXCR on the 5' RACE reads and lists one entry per CDR3 protein. The data contain 310,000 or so distinct CDR3 sequences, roughly 9% of them seen just once; the ten biggest clones take up about 7.1%. Each donor was a healthy Caucasian. The CDR3 spans 13 residues. The ends were cut back, 2 bases at V and 0 bases at J, with 2 bases in the middle. The same specimen was also included in a second study, on yellow fever vaccine responses in identical twins.

The sequence came from a woman between 18 and 30 years old in good health. The sequencing sample was made of CD8+ T cells sorted from blood. V is TRBV12-3 or TRBV12-4 and J is TRBJ1-3; D is unclear. DNA for the CDR3: TGTGCCAGCAGTTTACCCTCTGGAAACACCATATATTTT. Its protein is CASSLPSGNTIYF.